A single sample gave rise to the 21 T cell receptor beta chains below, sequenced in a study of CD8+ T cells in alopecia areata. Extracted RNA was reverse transcribed, and the resulting cDNA served as sequencing template. The repertoire was sequenced with immunoSEQ multiplex PCR; TCRdb's copy has only in-frame clones and lacks some. The table has hundreds of thousands of clones, around three fifths seen once. Treatment defined: oral pan-JAK inhibitor, 5-10 mg twice daily. The material was CD4+ T cells sorted from blood, obtained at roughly week 53, from a patient treated with tofacitinib. Source of these receptors: a human donor with alopecia areata.

This clone was recorded a few times. The chain couples TRBV19 to TRBJ1-5; TRBD1 matches 9 bases. The CDR3 extends over 14 amino acids. The J segment lost 2 bases and the V segment lost 7 bases, leaving 3 bases of the junction unmatched. Germline assignment: CDR1 LNHDA and CDR2 SQIVND (reference sequence). The CDR3 DNA reads as TGTGCCAGTACGGGACAGGGCGGCAATCAGCCCCAGCATTTT. Protein product: CASTGQGGNQPQHF.

The V and J genes are TRBV29-1 and TRBJ1-5, with D perhaps TRBD1 (6 bases). The V gene's germline CDR1 is SQVTM and CDR2 ANQGSEA. This CDR3 has 15 residues. Trimming left V 6 bases short and J 2 bases short, with 17 bases between. The CDR3 sequence: CSVAPGTSGNQPQHF. The CDR3, as DNA: TGCAGCGTAGCCCCCGGGACATCTGGCAATCAGCCCCAGCATTTT.

This clone was found a few times. The chain employs TRBV11-2 and TRBJ2-1; TRBD2 agrees at 10 bases. With 0 bases clipped from V and 4 bases from J, the junction kept 0 bases outside the gene matches. CDR3 length: 15 residues. Germline CDR1 is SGHAT and CDR2 is FQNNGV. For the CDR3, the DNA is TGTGCCAGCAGCTTAGAACTAGCGGGGTACAATGAGCAGTTCTTC. It translates to CASSLELAGYNEQFF.

The chain couples TRBV29-1 to TRBJ2-7, with TRBD1 identical over 11 bases. There are 13 residues in the CDR3. The germline V gene has CDR1 SQVTM and CDR2 ANQGSEA. This CDR3 reads CSGTGTGGYEQYF. The CDR3 region has the DNA TGCAGTGGAACCGGGACAGGGGGCTACGAGCAGTACTTC.

The count of this clone is one. The chain is built from TRBV25-1 and TRBJ2-5; D is possibly TRBD1 (6 bases). The CDR3 consists of 13 residues. The germline CDR1 and CDR2 sequences are MGHDK and SYGVNS. V lost 3 bases, J lost 5 bases, and 10 bases lay in between. CDR3 loop: CASSDRGEETQYF. The CDR3 coding sequence is TGTGCCAGCAGTGACAGGGGTGAGGAGACCCAGTACTTC.

This clone was counted many times. The J gene is TRBJ1-5, the V gene TRBV7-2; D is perhaps TRBD1 (6 bases). Trimming left V 5 bases short and J 7 bases short, with 12 bases between. This CDR3 is 13 amino acids long. Germline-derived CDR1 and CDR2 are SGHTA and FQGNSA. Written as DNA, the CDR3 is TGTGCCAGCAGCAGTGACAGGTTCCAGCCCCAGCATTTT. Protein: CASSSDRFQPQHF.

The chain joins TRBV7-2 to TRBJ1-4; maybe TRBD1 (6 bases). The V end was cut by 2 bases, the J end by 7 bases, with 11 bases between. CDR3 length: 14 residues. Germline CDR1 and CDR2: SGHTA and FQGNSA. For the CDR3, the DNA is TGTGCCAGCAGCTTAACCGGGGGCGTTGAAAAACTGTTTTTT. Translated, it gives CASSLTGGVEKLFF.

This clone was counted only a few times. The chain is built from TRBV6-1 and TRBJ1-5, with D perhaps matching TRBD1 (6 bases). Trimming cost V 5 bases and J 7 bases, with 12 bases left between them. The CDR3 length is 13 residues. Germline assignment: CDR1 MNHNS and CDR2 SASEGT. CDR3 loop: CASSLTGIQPQHF. CDR3 sequence (DNA): TGTGCCAGCAGTCTGACAGGAATACAGCCCCAGCATTTT.

This clone was detected only a few times. V usage is TRBV29-1 and J usage is TRBJ2-1, with D possibly matching TRBD1 (5 bases). This CDR3 has 13 residues. V lost 5 bases, J lost 3 bases, and 11 bases lay in between. The germline V gene encodes CDR1 SQVTM and CDR2 ANQGSEA. In DNA, the CDR3 is TGCAGCGTTCTCCCAGGGCTCTACAATGAGCAGTTCTTC. Its protein is CSVLPGLYNEQFF.

The V and J genes are TRBV5-1 and TRBJ1-1; D not certain. Germline assignment: CDR1 SGHRS and CDR2 YFSETQ. The CDR3 has 14 residues. Trimming shortened V by 1 base and J by 1 base, and 8 bases separated the two germline ends. The CDR3 protein is CASSLLSQNTEAFF. DNA for the CDR3: TGCGCCAGCAGCTTGTTGAGCCAGAACACTGAAGCTTTCTTT.

Only one count was recorded for this clone. This rearrangement joins TRBV5-1 to TRBJ1-3; D unresolved. V lost 0 bases and J 4 bases, leaving 5 bases between the germline ends. Germline CDR1 and CDR2: SGHRS and YFSETQ. This CDR3 has 13 residues. The CDR3 loop is CASSLAGGNTIYF. CDR3 bases: TGCGCCAGCAGCTTGGCCGGCGGAAACACCATATATTTT.

This clone was seen more than once but under ten times. The chain couples TRBV18 to TRBJ1-6; D not resolved. Trimming cost V 3 bases and J 8 bases, with 14 bases left between them. The CDR3 is 15 residues long. From germline, CDR1 is KGHSH and CDR2 LQKENI. DNA for the CDR3: TGTGCCAGCTCACCTACCTGGATTCGGGATTCACCCCTCCACTTT. This encodes CASSPTWIRDSPLHF.

V is TRBV6-5 and J is TRBJ1-5; D remains ambiguous. Trimming took off 5 bases at V and 2 bases at J, with 13 bases between the two ends. The CDR3 totals 15 residues. Germline CDR1 and CDR2: MNHEY and SVGAGI. CDR3 in amino acids: CASSPNLGRNQPQHF. The CDR3, as DNA: TGTGCCAGCAGTCCCAACCTTGGTCGCAATCAGCCCCAGCATTTT.

The CDR3 coding sequence is TGTGCCAGCAGTGGGACTAGCGGGGGGGCTCATGAGCAGTTCTTC. The encoded protein is CASSGTSGGAHEQFF. This sequence joins TRBV2 and TRBJ2-1, with 15 positions matching TRBD2. Germline-derived CDR1 and CDR2 are SNHLY and FYNNEI. This CDR3 has 15 amino acids. The V and J ends lost 4 bases and 8 bases, in that order; junction bases with no gene match: 3.

In this sample, this clone turned up a few times. The chain is built from TRBV2 and TRBJ2-7; D is unclear. The CDR3 totals 11 residues. V was shortened by 9 bases and J by 6 bases, with 12 bases between the two germline ends. Germline V gene data show CDR1 as SNHLY and CDR2 as FYNNEI. The CDR3: CAREDGREQYF. The CDR3 DNA follows: TGTGCCAGAGAAGACGGACGCGAGCAGTACTTC.

The chain uses TRBV10-3 and TRBJ1-5, with 9 bases fitting TRBD1. V was clipped by 10 bases and J by 0 bases; unmatched bases: 10. Per germline, CDR1 ENHRY and CDR2 SYGVKD. CDR3 length: 16 residues. DNA of the CDR3: TGTGCCAGCGCTGGGACAGGGTGGACTAGCAATCAGCCCCAGCATTTT. Its translation is CASAGTGWTSNQPQHF.

This clone was recorded only once. The chain recombines TRBV27 with TRBJ1-6; D gene ambiguous. The CDR3 sequence is 18 residues long. CDR1 is MNHEY, CDR2 SMNVEV, per germline (reference sequence). The V end was cut by 2 bases, the J end by 3 bases, with 17 bases between. CDR3 coding DNA: TGTGCCAGCAGTTTACTCTTCCGCGGTCAGAGCTATAATTCACCCCTCCACTTT. This gives the protein CASSLLFRGQSYNSPLHF.

The genes are TRBV9 and TRBJ1-2; TRBD1 matches 8 bases. The V gene end was trimmed by 1 base and the J gene end by 6 bases; junction bases not matched to a gene: 11. CDR3 length equals 16 residues. Per the germline V gene, CDR1 is SGDLS and CDR2 is YYNGEE. The CDR3 protein is CASSVTDRASGNGYTF. In DNA form, the CDR3 reads TGTGCCAGCAGCGTAACGGACAGGGCGAGTGGGAATGGCTACACCTTC.

As for this clone: Other DNA sequences in this specimen translate into the identical CDR3. V usage is TRBV7-9 and J usage is TRBJ2-5; D not certain. From germline, CDR1 is SEHNR and CDR2 FQNEAQ (reference sequence). Trimming left V 6 bases short and J 1 base short, with 3 bases between. This CDR3 contains 11 residues. In nucleotides, the CDR3 is TGTGCCAGCAGTTTCCAAGAGACCCAGTACTTC. Protein sequence: CASSFQETQYF. The variable domain in full, with the rest retrieved from reference TRBV7-9 and TRBJ2-5, is DTGVSQNPRHKITKRGQNVTFRCDPISEHNRLYWYRQTLGQGPEFLTYFQNEAQLEKSRLLSDRFSAERPKGSFSTLEIQRTEQGDSAMYLCASSFQETQYFGPGTRLLVL.

V is TRBV29-1 and J is TRBJ2-7, with 12 bases that match TRBD2. CDR1 SQVTM and CDR2 ANQGSEA come from the germline V gene. V lost 7 bases and J lost 9; bases outside the gene matches: 16. The CDR3 extends over 15 amino acids. The CDR3 reads CSAFGPGLAGPLQYF. CDR3 nucleotides: TGCAGCGCTTTCGGGCCGGGACTAGCGGGTCCCTTGCAGTACTTC.

J is TRBJ2-7 and V is TRBV6-6; tentatively, D is TRBD2 (6 bases). Germline V lookup: CDR1 MNHNY, CDR2 SVGAGI (reference sequence). The CDR3 has 14 residues. The V gene lost 7 bases and the J gene lost 0 bases, with 13 bases spanning the gap. The CDR3 sequence: CASTHGSYSYEQYF. The CDR3 DNA sequence: TGTGCCAGCACCCACGGGAGTTACTCCTACGAGCAGTACTTC.